This T cell receptor (beta chain) came from a study of vaccination effects on CD4 cells after COVID-19. Germline CDR1 reads SGHRS; CDR2 reads YFSETQ. CDR3 length equals 15 residues. Trimming at V came to 4 bases and at J to 4 bases, leaving 8 bases not matched to a gene. In its sample, this clone was seen a few times. Its target is not known. The table came from immunoSEQ multiplex PCR; TCRdb's copy has only in-frame clones and leaves some out. This table has tens of thousands of clones, approximately 70% appearing once. Antigen-specific CD4+ T cells were expanded (with viral peptide pools) by the ViraFEST assay ahead of sequencing. CD4+ T cell isolation took place after more than eight days of culture. Nucleocapsid antibodies stayed negative before and after vaccination, showing no earlier SARS-CoV-2 infection.

The source material was CD4+ T cells from PBMCs cultured with HCoV-OC43 spike peptides, sampled before COVID-19 vaccination. Subset: HCoV-OC43 spike overlapping peptide pool stimulation. V is TRBV5-1 and J is TRBJ2-1; TRBD2 matches at 7 bases. The clonotype comes from a human donor who received a COVID-19 vaccine. CDR3 nucleotides: TGCGCCAGCAGCCCTGCGGGGGAGAAATACAATGAGCAGTTCTTC. Encoded protein: CASSPAGEKYNEQFF. Combining the CDR3 with reference TRBV5-1 and TRBJ2-1 gives the whole variable domain KAGVTQTPRYLIKTRGQQVTLSCSPISGHRSVSWYQQTPGQGLQFLFEYFSETQRNKGNFPGRFSGRQFSNSRSEMNVSTLELGDSALYLCASSPAGEKYNEQFFGPGTRLTVL.